Presented here are 28 T cell receptor beta chains from one specimen sequenced in a study of cytomegalovirus exposure and HLA in healthy donors (TCRdb year 2017). The protocol used for the library was the immunoSEQ multiplex PCR assay. For the multiplex PCR, a mixture combining 60 forward primers for TCR Vbeta segments and 13 reverse primers for TCR Jbeta segments was used. Held by TCRdb, this immuneACCESS table contains in-frame sequences only and omits some clones. Under half of the omission traces to an unresolved V gene where checked; the cause of the rest is unknown. Recorded for this sample are 30,000 to 45,000 clones; roughly 85% of them occurred a single time. The biggest ten clones account for 11% of the sample. The sequencing sample was made of PBMCs. The receptor set was obtained from a woman aged 40 to 49 in good health and CMV-seropositive.

This chain uses TRBV6-5 with TRBJ1-5; the D is unclear. In germline, CDR1 is MNHEY, CDR2 SVGAGI. The V end was cut by 5 bases, the J end by 5 bases, with 10 bases between. This CDR3 comprises 13 residues. For the CDR3, the DNA is TGTGCCAGCAGTGAGTCCCTTGATCAGCCCCAGCATTTT. It specifies CASSESLDQPQHF.

About this clone itself: At one end the junction does not follow the germline gene, possibly because of a read error. The chain joins TRBV6-5 to TRBJ1-2, with 7 bases that match TRBD1. Germline V CDR1 and CDR2: MNHEY, SVGAGI. CDR3 length: 13 residues. The CDR3, as DNA: TGTGCCAGCACCGAACAGGGGAACTGTGGCTACACCTTC. It codes for CASTEQGNCGYTF.

Notes on this clone: One junction end disagrees with the germline gene, perhaps due to a read error. V usage is TRBV10-2 and J usage is TRBJ1-4; TRBD1 might be the D (6 bases). The CDR3 runs 17 residues. Germline assignment: CDR1 WSHSY and CDR2 SAAADI. The CDR3 DNA is TGCGCCGGCAGTGCCTCCTGGACGACAGTCAGGGGTGAAAAACTGTTTTTT. Protein: CAGSASWTTVRGEKLFF.

This clone occurred a few times. The V call is TRBV11-2, the J call TRBJ1-6, with 9 bases aligning to TRBD1. Germline-derived CDR1 and CDR2 are SGHAT and FQNNGV. The CDR3 contains 18 residues. V was clipped by 2 bases and J by 9 bases; unmatched bases: 14. The chain's CDR3 is CASSLHLTGGSRGSPLHF. The CDR3 DNA is TGTGCCAGCAGCTTACATCTCACAGGGGGCAGTCGTGGTTCACCCCTCCACTTT.

V and J are TRBV25-1 and TRBJ1-1; maybe TRBD1 (5 bases). V was clipped by 4 bases and J by 6 bases, with 15 bases between them. The CDR3 sequence is 14 residues long. Per germline, CDR1 MGHDK and CDR2 SYGVNS. The CDR3 reads CASSGPGHSSEAFF. DNA of the CDR3: TGTGCCAGCAGTGGCCCCGGACATAGTTCTGAAGCTTTCTTT.

The chain carries TRBV9 and TRBJ2-2; unclear D gene. This CDR3 spans 14 amino acids. The germline V gene has CDR1 SGDLS and CDR2 YYNGEE. V lost 3 bases and J 3 bases, leaving 9 bases between the germline ends. This chain's CDR3 is CASSARYYTGELFF. CDR3 nucleotides: TGTGCCAGCAGCGCCCGCTACTACACCGGGGAGCTGTTTTTT.

The CDR3 sequence is CASSQIVRLGGAVYQPQHF. As DNA, the CDR3 is TGCGCCAGCAGCCAAATCGTAAGGTTGGGGGGGGCTGTGTATCAGCCCCAGCATTTT. V is TRBV4-1 and J is TRBJ1-5; TRBD1 is a possible D gene (6 bases). In germline, CDR1 is MGHRA, CDR2 YSYEKL. The CDR3 runs 19 residues. Trimming left V 2 bases short and J 5 bases short, with 25 bases between.

V gene TRBV2 combines with J gene TRBJ2-6; no reliable D call. The CDR3 extends over 15 amino acids. The germline gives CDR1 SNHLY, CDR2 FYNNEI. V was shortened by 3 bases and J by 2 bases, with 8 bases between the two germline ends. CDR3 in DNA: TGTGCCAGCAGTGACAGGTCAGCTGGGGCCAACGTCCTGACTTTC. Protein product: CASSDRSAGANVLTF.

The rearrangement uses TRBV6-5 and TRBJ1-2, with 7 bases identical to TRBD1. This CDR3 region has 14 residues. Germline CDR1 reads MNHEY; CDR2 reads SVGAGI. The ends lost 5 bases at V and 5 bases at J; junction bases unmatched: 8. CDR3 coding DNA: TGTGCCAGCAGTCGGGACAGCCCCGCATATGGCTACACCTTC. Protein: CASSRDSPAYGYTF.

The chain carries TRBV29-1 and TRBJ1-2; TRBD1 matches at 9 bases. Per the germline V gene, CDR1 is SQVTM and CDR2 is ANQGSEA. The CDR3 totals 11 residues. Trimming at V came to 6 bases and at J to 7 bases, leaving 3 bases not matched to a gene. CDR3 DNA sequence: TGCAGCGTAGAGACAGGGGGTGGCTACACCTTC. Its protein is CSVETGGGYTF.

The chain combines TRBV9 with TRBJ2-2, with TRBD1 matching 9 bases. This CDR3 region has 16 residues. The ends lost 3 bases at V and 3 bases at J; junction bases unmatched: 6. Germline V lookup: CDR1 SGDLS, CDR2 YYNGEE. CDR3 bases: TGTGCCAGCAGCGGATCGGGACAGGGTTACACCGGGGAGCTGTTTTTT. Translation gives CASSGSGQGYTGELFF. The variable domain in full, with the rest retrieved from reference TRBV9 and TRBJ2-2, is DSGVTQTPKHLITATGQRVTLRCSPRSGDLSVYWYQQSLDQGLQFLIQYYNGEERAKGNILERFSAQQFPDLHSELNLSSLELGDSALYFCASSGSGQGYTGELFFGEGSRLTVL.

Note on this clone: A junction end diverges from the germline sequence, so it may reflect a read error. The genes are TRBV5-1 and TRBJ2-7; no definite D call. The germline gives CDR1 SGHRS, CDR2 YFSETQ. The CDR3 is made up of 10 amino acids. CDR3 loop: CASRPAERYF. The DNA of the CDR3 is TGCGCCAGCAGACCGGCAGAGCGGTACTTC. Looking up the rest from reference TRBV5-1 and TRBJ2-7 gives the full variable domain: KAGVTQTPRYLIKTRGQQVTLSCSPISGHRSVSWYQQTPGQGLQFLFEYFSETQRNKGNFPGRFSGRQFSNSRSEMNVSTLELGDSALYLCASRPAERYFGPGTRLTVT.

The rearrangement links TRBV27 to TRBJ2-2, with 7 bases aligning to TRBD1. Germline trimming cut 6 bases from V and 4 bases from J; bases unmatched to any gene: 2. Germline V gene data show CDR1 as MNHEY and CDR2 as SMNVEV (reference sequence). This CDR3 comprises 13 residues. Here the CDR3 reads CASRRDSTGELFF. The CDR3 nucleotides are TGTGCCAGCAGGAGGGACAGCACCGGGGAGCTGTTTTTT.

The V gene is TRBV7-6, the J gene TRBJ2-5, with D perhaps matching TRBD2 (6 bases). Trimming pared 0 bases from V and 7 bases from J, leaving 15 bases between. The V gene's germline CDR1 is SGHVS and CDR2 FNYEAQ. The CDR3 loop spans 15 amino acids. The CDR3: CASSLARRGLGTQYF. The CDR3 nucleotides are TGTGCCAGCAGCTTAGCGCGGCGGGGCCTAGGGACCCAGTACTTC.

The CDR3 loop reads CASSEWGSNRRGEQYF. The CDR3 region has the DNA TGCGCCAGCAGTGAATGGGGAAGCAATCGGAGGGGCGAGCAGTACTTC. The chain uses TRBV10-2 and TRBJ2-5; D possibly corresponds to TRBD2 (6 bases). Matching the DNA end better, TRBJ2-7 makes the J call doubtful. The CDR3 is 16 amino acids. Germline V gene sequence: CDR1 WSHSY, CDR2 SAAADI.

This clone was seen once. This chain links TRBV19 with TRBJ1-1, with D possibly matching TRBD1 (6 bases). The V gene lost 6 bases and the J gene lost 4 bases, with 12 bases spanning the gap. This CDR3 contains 13 residues. CDR1 is LNHDA, CDR2 SQIVND, per germline (reference sequence). In DNA form, the CDR3 reads TGTGCCAGTAGCTTAACAGGGCGCACTGAAGCTTTCTTT. Its protein product is CASSLTGRTEAFF. The full variable domain, its missing parts supplied by reference TRBV19 and TRBJ1-1, is DGGITQSPKYLFRKEGQNVTLSCEQNLNHDAMYWYRQDPGQGLRLIYYSQIVNDFQKGDIAEGYSVSREKKESFPLTVTSAQKNPTAFYLCASSLTGRTEAFFGQGTRLTVV.

This chain uses TRBV19 with TRBJ1-5, with a tentative D call TRBD1 (5 bases). The germline V and J ends were trimmed by 3 bases and 2 bases, with 11 bases remaining between them. Germline loops: CDR1 LNHDA, CDR2 SQIVND (reference sequence). CDR3 length: 15 residues. The CDR3 DNA reads as TGTGCCAGTAGTATGGTTCAGGGTGGCAATCAGCCCCAGCATTTT. Its translation: CASSMVQGGNQPQHF.

This rearrangement joins TRBV11-3 to TRBJ2-2; 7 bases align to TRBD2. The J segment lost 6 bases and the V segment lost 5 bases, leaving 9 bases of the junction unmatched. There are 15 residues in the CDR3. In germline, CDR1 is SGHNT, CDR2 YENEEA. DNA of the CDR3: TGTGCCAGCAGCGCCGGACTAGGTACCCCCGGGGAGCTGTTTTTT. It encodes CASSAGLGTPGELFF.

The chain couples TRBV14 to TRBJ2-3, with D unresolved. The ends were cut back, 3 bases at V and 2 bases at J, with 9 bases in the middle. CDR1 is SGHDN, CDR2 FVKESK, per germline. The CDR3 sequence is 14 residues long. The DNA of the CDR3 is TGTGCCAGCAGCCATGGGCCGGCCACAGATACGCAGTATTTT. It encodes CASSHGPATDTQYF.

The rearrangement joins TRBV7-3 to TRBJ2-7; TRBD2 agrees at 7 bases. This CDR3 is built from 13 residues. Germline V gene data show CDR1 as SGHTA and CDR2 as FQGTGA. V was clipped by 2 bases and J by 7 bases; unmatched bases: 5. Here the CDR3 reads CASSLWEGCEQYF. The CDR3, as DNA: TGTGCCAGCAGCTTATGGGAGGGTTGTGAGCAGTACTTC.

The chain recombines TRBV27 with TRBJ2-7, with 8 bases that match TRBD1. The junction had 4 bases not matched to a gene; V was cut back by 5 bases and J by 7 bases. The CDR3 spans 12 residues. CDR1 MNHEY and CDR2 SMNVEV come from the germline V gene (reference sequence). The CDR3 loop is CASSVDRDEQYF. CDR3 sequence (DNA): TGTGCCAGCAGTGTGGACAGGGATGAGCAGTACTTC.

The J gene is TRBJ2-1, the V gene TRBV2, with TRBD1 matching over 8 bases. Germline V gene lookup returns CDR1 SNHLY and CDR2 FYNNEI. The CDR3 length is 15 residues. Trimming took 4 bases from V and 8 from J; bases not matched to a gene: 10. This chain's CDR3 is CASSGRQGRVDEQFF. The DNA for the CDR3 is TGTGCCAGCAGTGGGCGACAGGGGCGAGTCGATGAGCAGTTCTTC.

The chain links TRBV7-9 to TRBJ2-7; the match to TRBD1 covers 7 bases. The CDR3 covers 15 residues. From germline, CDR1 is SEHNR and CDR2 FQNEAQ (reference sequence). J lost 3 bases, V lost 5 bases, and 10 bases had no gene match. CDR3 coding DNA: TGTGCCAGCAGCCAGAAAGGACAGGTTTTCTACGAGCAGTACTTC. Translation gives CASSQKGQVFYEQYF.

The chain has TRBV7-9 and TRBJ1-5; 8 nucleotides agree with TRBD1. The germline V gene encodes CDR1 SEHNR and CDR2 FQNEAQ (reference sequence). With 5 bases clipped from V and 4 bases from J, the junction kept 1 base outside the gene matches. The CDR3 extends over 13 amino acids. The chain's CDR3 is CASSQGANQPQHF. The DNA of the CDR3 is TGTGCCAGCAGCCAGGGGGCGAATCAGCCCCAGCATTTT.

V gene TRBV28 combines with J gene TRBJ1-5, with 7 bases lining up with TRBD1. CDR3 length equals 15 residues. With V trimmed by 5 bases and J by 4 bases, 8 bases remained unmatched. Germline V gene sequence: CDR1 MDHEN, CDR2 SYDVKM. The CDR3 nucleotides are TGTGCCAGCAGTCCGCAACAGGGGTCTAATCAGCCCCAGCATTTT. Translated: CASSPQQGSNQPQHF. The complete variable domain, with remaining parts taken from reference TRBV28 and TRBJ1-5, reads DVKVTQSSRYLVKRTGEKVFLECVQDMDHENMFWYRQDPGLGLRLIYFSYDVKMKEKGDIPEGYSVSREKKERFSLILESASTNQTSMYLCASSPQQGSNQPQHFGDGTRLSIL.

This clone showed up just once. CDR3: CASGKGGGNQPQHF. DNA for the CDR3: TGTGCCAGCGGCAAAGGAGGGGGCAATCAGCCCCAGCATTTT. The rearrangement uses TRBV28 and TRBJ1-5; tentative D call: TRBD1 (5 bases). Trimming removed 8 bases at V and 2 bases at J, with 13 bases between. Germline values: CDR1 MDHEN, CDR2 SYDVKM. The CDR3 is 14 amino acids. The full variable domain, completed using reference TRBV28 and TRBJ1-5, is DVKVTQSSRYLVKRTGEKVFLECVQDMDHENMFWYRQDPGLGLRLIYFSYDVKMKEKGDIPEGYSVSREKKERFSLILESASTNQTSMYLCASGKGGGNQPQHFGDGTRLSIL.

The chain combines TRBV30 with TRBJ1-1; 7 nucleotides align to TRBD1. The J segment lost 3 bases and the V segment lost 4 bases, leaving 5 bases of the junction unmatched. The CDR3 loop spans 13 amino acids. The germline CDR1 and CDR2 sequences are GTSNPN and SVGIG (reference sequence). In nucleotides, the CDR3 is TGTGCCTGGATGTCAGGGGGGTACACTGAAGCTTTCTTT. Protein: CAWMSGGYTEAFF.

The chain combines TRBV29-1 with TRBJ2-7; 10 nucleotides line up with TRBD1. Trimming removed 6 bases from V and 5 bases from J; junction bases left unmatched: 10. The CDR3 length is 14 residues. Looked up from germline, CDR1 is SQVTM and CDR2 is ANQGSEA. The CDR3 nucleotides read TGCAGCGTCCACGCTTGGGGACAGGGGAACGAGCAGTACTTC. It translates to CSVHAWGQGNEQYF.